This TCR beta chain was sequenced during a study of blood T cell repertoires in COVID-19. Sequenced by immunoSEQ multiplex PCR; TCRdb stores in-frame clones only, minus some. The table lists about 250,000 clones, roughly 88% of them singletons. The CDR3 sequence is 15 residues long. The V gene's germline CDR1 is SGHRS and CDR2 YFSETQ. With V trimmed by 3 bases and J by 2 bases, 3 bases remained unmatched. The sequence derives from a woman of 80 years or more with COVID-19, enrolled during active disease. The sequenced sample was peripheral blood. This chain joins TRBV5-1 and TRBJ1-3, with TRBD1 matching over 9 bases. CDR3 nucleotides: TGCGCCAGCAGCTCCCGACAGGGGGCTGGAAACACCATATATTTT. This encodes CASSSRQGAGNTIYF.